This T cell receptor beta chain originates from a study of CD4 T cells in relation to SARS-CoV-2 and coronaviruses. This clone was counted between two and nine times. As yet, its antigen is unknown. Repertoires were generated with immunoSEQ multiplex PCR, while TCRdb's copy carries only in-frame clones and drops some. Among more than 15,000 clones listed, 70% to 85% were seen once. This CDR3 spans 15 amino acids. V was pared by 3 bases and J by 7 bases, with 8 bases of the junction left unmatched. Germline values: CDR1 LGHDT, CDR2 YNNKEL (reference sequence). Unexposed donor CD4+ T cells date from 2011-2018, before the COVID-19 pandemic. CD4+ T cells were isolated from the cells after 10 days of culture. As cell numbers allowed, unexposed-donor CD4+ T cells faced SARS-CoV-2 S/N and four cold-coronavirus spikes.

The clonotype originates from a human donor in good health. The chain is built from TRBV3-1 (or the pseudogene TRBV3-2) and TRBJ2-5, with TRBD2 matching over 10 bases. The sample comprised CD4+ T cells from PBMCs, cultured in vitro. CDR3 sequence (DNA): TGTGCCAGCAGCCATACTAGCGGGGAGGTCAGGACCCAGTACTTC. Translated: CASSHTSGEVRTQYF.